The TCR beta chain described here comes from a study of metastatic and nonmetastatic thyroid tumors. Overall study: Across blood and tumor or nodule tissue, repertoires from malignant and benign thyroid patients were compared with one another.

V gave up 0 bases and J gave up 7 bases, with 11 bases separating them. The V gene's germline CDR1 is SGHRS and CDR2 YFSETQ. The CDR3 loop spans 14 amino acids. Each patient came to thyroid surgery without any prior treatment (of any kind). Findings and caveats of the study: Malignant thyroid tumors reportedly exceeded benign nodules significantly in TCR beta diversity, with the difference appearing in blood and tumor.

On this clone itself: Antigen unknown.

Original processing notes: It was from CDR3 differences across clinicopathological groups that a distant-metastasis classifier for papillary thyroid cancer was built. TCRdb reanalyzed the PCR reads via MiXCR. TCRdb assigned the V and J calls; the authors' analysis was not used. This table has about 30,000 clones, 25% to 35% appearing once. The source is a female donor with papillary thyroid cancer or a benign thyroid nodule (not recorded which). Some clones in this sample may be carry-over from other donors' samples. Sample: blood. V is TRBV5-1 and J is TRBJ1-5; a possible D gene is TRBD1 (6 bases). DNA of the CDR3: TGCGCCAGCAGCTTGGAGGGGGGAGGGCAGCCCCAGCATTTT. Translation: CASSLEGGGQPQHF.